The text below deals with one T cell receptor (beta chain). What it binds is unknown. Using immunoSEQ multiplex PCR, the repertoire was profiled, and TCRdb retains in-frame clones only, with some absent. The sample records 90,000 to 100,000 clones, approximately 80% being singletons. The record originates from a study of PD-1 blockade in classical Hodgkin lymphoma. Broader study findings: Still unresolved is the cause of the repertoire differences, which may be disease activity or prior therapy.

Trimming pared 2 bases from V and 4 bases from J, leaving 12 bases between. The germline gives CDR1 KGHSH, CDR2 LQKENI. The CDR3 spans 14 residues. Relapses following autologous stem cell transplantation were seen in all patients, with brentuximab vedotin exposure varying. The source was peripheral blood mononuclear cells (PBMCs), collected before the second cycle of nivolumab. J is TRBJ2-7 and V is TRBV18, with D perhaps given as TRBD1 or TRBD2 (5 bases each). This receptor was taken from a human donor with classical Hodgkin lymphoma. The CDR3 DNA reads TGTGCCAGCTCACCAGCCCTAGAGGGGTACGAGCAGTACTTC. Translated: CASSPALEGYEQYF.